The rows below give T cell receptor beta chains drawn from one sample of a study of blood T cell repertoires in COVID-19. Method: immunoSEQ multiplex PCR; TCRdb's copy keeps in-frame clones and lacks some. The sample records around 250,000 clones, over 70% being singletons. Sequences were obtained from PBMCs or T cells enriched from blood (not recorded which). The receptors come from a middle-aged woman who had been exposed to COVID-19. Each CDR3 is given with its conserved first and last residue. The D gene is left open where the match is weak. A clone size is listed for some rows: how often the clone was seen (once, few, many), or a class if it is expanded.

j_call | v_call | cdr3_length | clone_size | d_call | cdr3_aa | cdr3_nt
TRBJ1-1 | TRBV6-2/TRBV6-3 | 14 | . | . | CASSLNGGGTEAFF | TGTGCCAGCAGTCTTAACGGGGGGGGCACTGAAGCTTTCTTT
TRBJ1-1 | TRBV11-3 | 14 | few | . | CASRVGGAVTEAFF | TGTGCCAGCAGGGTGGGGGGGGCAGTCACTGAAGCTTTCTTT
TRBJ2-1 | TRBV29-1 | 14 | few | . | CSAPTGFSYNEQFF | TGCAGCGCCCCGACAGGATTCTCCTACAATGAGCAGTTCTTC
TRBJ2-1 | TRBV28 | 14 | once | TRBD1 | CASSSPDRANEQFF | TGTGCCAGCAGTTCCCCGGACAGGGCGAATGAGCAGTTCTTC
TRBJ2-3 | TRBV7-3 | 18 | . | TRBD1 | CASSQIAGGERDTDTQYF | TGTGCCAGCAGCCAAATTGCAGGGGGCGAACGGGACACAGATACGCAGTATTTT
TRBJ1-2 | TRBV28 | 12 | . | . | CASSLTGNGYTF | TGTGCCAGCAGTTTGACGGGGAACGGCTACACCTTC
TRBJ2-1 | TRBV5-5 | 13 | . | . | CASSSSSYNEQFF | TGTGCCAGCAGTTCCAGCTCCTACAATGAGCAGTTCTTC
TRBJ1-2 | TRBV5-8 | 14 | . | TRBD1 | CASSLDRGHYGYTF | TGTGCCAGCAGCTTGGACAGGGGCCACTATGGCTACACCTTC
TRBJ1-6 | TRBV5-8 | 11 | . | . | CASSLGPALHF | TGTGCCAGCAGCTTGGGTCCGGCCCTCCACTTT
TRBJ2-7 | TRBV27 | 16 | . | . | CASSPLETGGGYEQYF | TGTGCCAGCAGTCCTTTGGAGACTGGTGGGGGGTACGAGCAGTACTTC
TRBJ2-6 | TRBV11-3 | 13 | . | . | CAIPGSGANVLTF | TGTGCCATCCCGGGCTCTGGGGCCAACGTCCTGACTTTC
TRBJ2-5 | TRBV28 | 14 | . | . | CASSLAGTQETQYF | TGTGCCAGCAGTTTAGCAGGAACTCAAGAGACCCAGTACTTC